This T cell receptor beta chain was captured in a study of post-analysis software for immune sequencing data (dated by TCRdb to about 2015). Looking at the study overall: Disease courses on record covered relapsing-remitting, secondary progressive and progressive-relapsing multiple sclerosis, though some patients had no subtype annotation. Patient repertoires were compared against roughly 11 previously published healthy control repertoires from donors aged about 6 to 27 years. A subset of samples was prepared in parallel using single-end sample barcoding, then pooled and co-amplified after Illumina adapter ligation. Summary of the overall study and its limitations: Patients showed significantly higher frequencies than controls for roughly 5 TRBV segments, among them TRBV5-6, TRBV5-1 and TRBV20-1. Strong co-clustering of samples prepared in the same batch was shown by direct clustering with F measure, prompting a batch-effect correction. The multiple sclerosis patient group was slightly younger than the control group. Significantly lower normalized Chao1 diversity was found in multiple sclerosis patients than in controls, suggesting substantial peripheral T-cell clonal expansion.

The library was obtained by PCR. The reads were generated on an Illumina HiSeq 2500. To reduce PCR and sequencing biases, unique molecular identifiers were incorporated into the TCR beta cDNA libraries. Approximately 500,000 cDNA molecules were obtained per 1 to 10 million input T cells, so each molecule approximated one T cell. Patient libraries were prepared and sequenced with the same protocol used for the earlier healthy control dataset. Within a given batch, samples were prepared together, multiplexed and sequenced on the same HiSeq lane. Under the source paper's analysis protocol: Raw barcoded reads were processed with MIGEC, and single-read molecular identifier groups were discarded before consensus assembly and CDR3 extraction. Clonotype tables were post-analysed with VDJtools, and diversity was normalized by down-sampling all datasets to the smallest sample size. Repertoire overlap clustering matched CDR3 amino acid but not nucleotide sequences to correct batch-related cross-sample contamination. TCRdb itself trimmed the public reads at Q25 with fastp, ran MiXCR and retained productive beta chains. Each CDR3 protein appears once, grouped with its most common genes and DNA. These V and J calls derive from TCRdb rather than the authors' analysis. The sample table holds about 540,000 distinct CDR3 sequences, of which under 40% were seen once. Of the sample, under 7% is held by the ten largest clones.

Trimming at the junction amounts to 4 bases on V and 3 bases on J, and the germline ends lie 12 bases apart. CDR1 and CDR2 are read off the germline V gene as SQVTM and ANQGSEA. The CDR3 runs 13 residues from the cysteine to the phenylalanine. Only the CDR3 portion is preserved as DNA: 39 bases, with reading frame beginning at the first base. To note about this clonotype: What this receptor recognizes is not known. No base-level quality is on record; no much larger clone is a single base apart.

To demonstrate the VDJtools post-analysis software, the study profiled TCR beta repertoires from the peripheral blood of about 13 young patients with multiple sclerosis. Multiple sclerosis patients were children and adolescents aged roughly 6 to 17 years. The TCR originated in a girl younger than 18 with multiple sclerosis. Sequencing was done on a sample of blood. The V and J segments used are TRBV29-1 and TRBJ2-5, with the D gene uncertain. The CDR3 here reads CSVVGRTEETQYF. The base sequence is TGCAGCGTTGTAGGACGAACGGAAGAGACCCAGTACTTC.